This TCR beta chain originates from a study of cytomegalovirus exposure and HLA in healthy donors. To note about this clone: Its antigen is not known.

Overall study findings and caveats: Researchers reported that three CMV-associated chains were confirmed in vitro as CMV antigen-specific.

Assay used: immunoSEQ multiplex PCR; TCRdb lists only in-frame clones, some missing. This table holds roughly 70,000 clones, over 80% found once. The receptor was isolated from a man aged 25-45 years in good health and CMV-seronegative. Sequenced material: PBMCs.

The CDR3 is CASSYGGGQTDTQYF. The CDR3 nucleotides are TGTGCCAGCAGTTACGGCGGGGGGCAAACAGATACGCAGTATTTT. The chain uses TRBV6-5 and TRBJ2-3; 8 nucleotides align to TRBD2. The CDR3 covers 15 residues. Per the germline V gene, CDR1 is MNHEY and CDR2 is SVGAGI. Trimming cost V 2 bases and J 3 bases; bases outside gene matches: 4.